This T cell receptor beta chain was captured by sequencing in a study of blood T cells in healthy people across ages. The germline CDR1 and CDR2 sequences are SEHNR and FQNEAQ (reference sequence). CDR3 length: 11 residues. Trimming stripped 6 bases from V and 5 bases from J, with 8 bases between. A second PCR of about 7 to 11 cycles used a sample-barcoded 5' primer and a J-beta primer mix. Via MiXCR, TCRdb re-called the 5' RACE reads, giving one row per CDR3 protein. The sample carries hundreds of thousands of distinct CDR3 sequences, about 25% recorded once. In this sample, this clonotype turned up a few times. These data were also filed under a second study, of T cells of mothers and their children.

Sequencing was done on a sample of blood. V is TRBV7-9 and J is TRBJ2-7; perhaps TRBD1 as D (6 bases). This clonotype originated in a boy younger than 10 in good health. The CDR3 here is CASRGADEQYF. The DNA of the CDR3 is TGTGCCAGCAGGGGGGCTGACGAGCAGTACTTC.